This is a list of T cell receptor beta chains from one sample in a study of blood T cells in healthy people across ages. One entry per CDR3 protein, called by TCRdb with MiXCR from the 5' RACE reads. This table has some 900,000 distinct CDR3 sequences, 40% to 60% appearing once. The specimen was blood. These receptors were taken from a young man in good health. Both conserved end residues are part of each CDR3. D genes are given only for firm matches. Size is stated for part of the rows, as once, few or many counts, or as a class when the clone is expanded.

d_gene | j_gene | v_gene | abundance | CDR3aa | CDR3nt
TRBD1 | TRBJ1-2 | TRBV7-2 | few | CASSKRGQNYGYTF | TGTGCCAGCAGCAAACGGGGACAGAACTATGGCTACACCTTC
. | TRBJ1-2 | TRBV12-5 | . | CASALDGDAYGYTF | TGTGCTAGTGCTCTTGACGGGGATGCGTATGGCTACACCTTC
. | TRBJ1-2 | TRBV7-6 | . | CASSLRPPNYGYTF | TGTGCCAGCAGCCTAAGGCCGCCGAACTATGGCTACACCTTC
. | TRBJ2-3 | TRBV5-1 | . | CASSFPFEGVGTDTQYF | TGCGCCAGCAGCTTTCCCTTTGAGGGTGTTGGCACAGATACGCAGTATTTT
. | TRBJ2-1 | TRBV27 | . | CASSQSGVSTNEQFF | TGTGCCAGCAGCCAATCGGGAGTTTCGACCAATGAGCAGTTCTTC
. | TRBJ1-1 | TRBV30 | . | CAWSRVSTEAFF | TGTGCCTGGAGCCGGGTAAGCACTGAAGCTTTCTTT
. | TRBJ2-7 | TRBV5-1 | . | CASSLGWTDAYEQYF | TGCGCCAGCAGCTTGGGGTGGACGGACGCCTACGAGCAGTACTTC
. | TRBJ2-7 | TRBV3-1 | once | CASSLAASGQYF | TGTGCCAGCAGCCTCGCCGCGAGCGGGCAGTACTTC
TRBD2 | TRBJ2-7 | TRBV15 | . | CATSREGGNEQYF | TGTGCCACCAGCAGAGAGGGAGGGAACGAGCAGTACTTC
. | TRBJ2-7 | TRBV6-4 | . | CASSAVASPSYEQYF | TGTGCCAGCAGTGCGGTAGCCTCACCCTCCTACGAGCAGTACTTC
. | TRBJ2-7 | TRBV20-1 | few | CSAGDLSYEQYF | TGCAGTGCCGGGGACTTATCCTACGAGCAGTACTTC
. | TRBJ2-3 | TRBV27 | . | CASSLSPRSTQYF | TGTGCCAGCAGTTTATCCCCCCGGAGTACGCAGTATTTT
TRBD2 | TRBJ2-1 | TRBV28 | . | CASSSPSGSSNEQFF | TGTGCCAGCAGTTCCCCTAGCGGGAGTTCCAATGAGCAGTTCTTC
. | TRBJ2-7 | TRBV20-1 | few | CSAPRGGPRYEQYF | TGCAGTGCCCCCAGGGGGGGCCCGAGATACGAGCAGTACTTC
. | TRBJ2-5 | TRBV12-3/TRBV12-4 | few | CASSPLPEETQYF | TGTGCCAGCAGCCCTCTCCCTGAAGAGACCCAGTACTTC
TRBD1 | TRBJ2-7 | TRBV9 | . | CASSTGTGNEQYF | TGTGCCAGCAGCACCGGGACAGGGAACGAGCAGTACTTC
. | TRBJ2-1 | TRBV9 | . | CASSVGAVGVFNEQFF | TGTGCCAGCAGCGTAGGTGCGGTGGGAGTTTTCAATGAGCAGTTCTTC
. | TRBJ1-5 | TRBV12-3/TRBV12-4 | few | CASKIQENQPQHF | TGTGCCAGCAAAATCCAGGAAAATCAGCCCCAGCATTTT
. | TRBJ2-7 | TRBV25-1 | . | CASSEGANSYEQYF | TGTGCCAGCAGTGAGGGAGCCAACTCCTACGAGCAGTACTTC
. | TRBJ2-7 | TRBV10-2 | . | CTSSDSGHGYEQYF | TGCACCAGCAGCGATTCGGGACACGGTTACGAGCAGTACTTC
. | TRBJ1-1 | TRBV4-1 | . | CASSQDPRARRETFF | TGCGCCAGCAGCCAAGACCCCCGGGCGAGGCGTGAAACTTTCTTT
. | TRBJ1-5 | TRBV28 | . | CASSLRREQPQHF | TGTGCCAGCAGTTTACGGAGGGAACAGCCCCAGCATTTT
TRBD1 | TRBJ2-1 | TRBV27 | few | CASSFWGQQYNEQFF | TGTGCCAGCAGTTTCTGGGGACAGCAATACAATGAGCAGTTCTTC
. | TRBJ2-2 | TRBV4-3 | . | CASSRQAEINTGELFF | TGCGCCAGCAGCCGACAGGCCGAAATAAACACCGGGGAGCTGTTTTTT
. | TRBJ2-5 | TRBV24-1 | . | CATSDPGRETQYF | TGTGCCACCAGTGACCCGGGAAGGGAGACCCAGTACTTC